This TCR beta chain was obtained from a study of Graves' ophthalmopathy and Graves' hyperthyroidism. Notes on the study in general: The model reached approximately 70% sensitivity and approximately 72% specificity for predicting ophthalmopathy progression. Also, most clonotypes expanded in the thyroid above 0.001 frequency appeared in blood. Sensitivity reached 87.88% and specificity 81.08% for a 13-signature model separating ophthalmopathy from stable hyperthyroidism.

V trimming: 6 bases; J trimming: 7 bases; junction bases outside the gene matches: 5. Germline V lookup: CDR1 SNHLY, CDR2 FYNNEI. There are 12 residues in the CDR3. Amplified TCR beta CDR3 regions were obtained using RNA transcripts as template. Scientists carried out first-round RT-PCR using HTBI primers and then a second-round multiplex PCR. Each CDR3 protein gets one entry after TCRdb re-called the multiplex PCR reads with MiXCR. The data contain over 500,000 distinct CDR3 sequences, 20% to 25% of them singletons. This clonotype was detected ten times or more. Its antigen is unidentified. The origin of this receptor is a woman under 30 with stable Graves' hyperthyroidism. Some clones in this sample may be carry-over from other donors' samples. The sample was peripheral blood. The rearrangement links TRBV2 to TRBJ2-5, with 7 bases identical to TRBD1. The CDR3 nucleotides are TGTGCCAGCAGCCCGGGACAGCGGACCCAGTACTTC. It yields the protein CASSPGQRTQYF.